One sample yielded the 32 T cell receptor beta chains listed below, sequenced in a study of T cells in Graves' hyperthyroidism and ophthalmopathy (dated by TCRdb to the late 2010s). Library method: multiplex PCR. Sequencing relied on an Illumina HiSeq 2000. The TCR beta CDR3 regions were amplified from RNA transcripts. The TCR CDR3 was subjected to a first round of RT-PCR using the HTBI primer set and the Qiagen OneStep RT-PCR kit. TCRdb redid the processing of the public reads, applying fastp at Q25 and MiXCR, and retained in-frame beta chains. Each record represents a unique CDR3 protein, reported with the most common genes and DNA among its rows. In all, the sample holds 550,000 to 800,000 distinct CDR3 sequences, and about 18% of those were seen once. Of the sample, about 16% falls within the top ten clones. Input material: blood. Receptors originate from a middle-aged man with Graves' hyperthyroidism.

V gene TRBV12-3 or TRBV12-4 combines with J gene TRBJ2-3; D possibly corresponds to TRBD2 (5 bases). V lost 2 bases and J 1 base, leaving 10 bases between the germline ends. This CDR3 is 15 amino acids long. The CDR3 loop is CASSLSGVGTDTQYF. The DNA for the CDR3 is TGTGCCAGCAGTTTAAGCGGTGTAGGCACAGATACGCAGTATTTT.

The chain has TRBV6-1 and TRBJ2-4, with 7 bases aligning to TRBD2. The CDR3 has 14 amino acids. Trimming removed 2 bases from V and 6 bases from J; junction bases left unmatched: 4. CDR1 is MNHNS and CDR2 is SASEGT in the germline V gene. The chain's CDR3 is CASSETREGNIQYF. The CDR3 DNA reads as TGTGCCAGCAGTGAAACAAGGGAGGGAAACATTCAGTACTTC.

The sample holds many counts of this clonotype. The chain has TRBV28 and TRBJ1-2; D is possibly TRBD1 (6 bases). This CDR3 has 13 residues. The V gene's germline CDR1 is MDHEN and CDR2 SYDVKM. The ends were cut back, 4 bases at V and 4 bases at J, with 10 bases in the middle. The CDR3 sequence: CASSSGGLYGYTF. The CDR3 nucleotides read TGTGCCAGCAGTTCGGGGGGCCTCTATGGCTACACCTTC.

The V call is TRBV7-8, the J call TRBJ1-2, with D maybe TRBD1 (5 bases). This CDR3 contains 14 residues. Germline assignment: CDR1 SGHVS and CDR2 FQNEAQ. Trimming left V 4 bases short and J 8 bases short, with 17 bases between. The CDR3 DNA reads TGTGCCAGCAGCTCCACAGGACACGAGGAGGGCTACACCTTC. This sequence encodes CASSSTGHEEGYTF.

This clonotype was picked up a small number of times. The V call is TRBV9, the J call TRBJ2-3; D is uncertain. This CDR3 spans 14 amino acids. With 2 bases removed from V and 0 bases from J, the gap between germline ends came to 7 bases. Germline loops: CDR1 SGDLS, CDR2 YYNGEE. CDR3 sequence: CASSVLTSTDTQYF. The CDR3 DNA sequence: TGTGCCAGCAGCGTCTTAACAAGCACAGATACGCAGTATTTT.

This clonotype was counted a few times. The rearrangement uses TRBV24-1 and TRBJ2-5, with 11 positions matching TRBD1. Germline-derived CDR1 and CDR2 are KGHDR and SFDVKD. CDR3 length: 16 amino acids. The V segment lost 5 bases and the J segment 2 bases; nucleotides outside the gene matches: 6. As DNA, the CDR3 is TGTGCCACCAGTGCATCCGGGACAGGGGGGCAAGAGACCCAGTACTTC. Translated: CATSASGTGGQETQYF.

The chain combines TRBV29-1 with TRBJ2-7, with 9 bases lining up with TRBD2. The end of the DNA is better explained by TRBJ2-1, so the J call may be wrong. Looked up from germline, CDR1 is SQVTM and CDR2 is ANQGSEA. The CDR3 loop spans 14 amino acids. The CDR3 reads CSVEEAGTSYEQFF. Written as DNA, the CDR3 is TGCAGCGTTGAAGAAGCCGGGACTAGCTACGAGCAGTTCTTC.

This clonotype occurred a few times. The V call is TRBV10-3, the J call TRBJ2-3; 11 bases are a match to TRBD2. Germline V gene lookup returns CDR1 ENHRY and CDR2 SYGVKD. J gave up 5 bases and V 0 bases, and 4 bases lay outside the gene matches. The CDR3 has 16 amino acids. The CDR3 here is CAISESLAGGLDTQYF. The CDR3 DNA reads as TGTGCCATCAGTGAGTCGCTAGCGGGAGGTCTAGATACGCAGTATTTT.

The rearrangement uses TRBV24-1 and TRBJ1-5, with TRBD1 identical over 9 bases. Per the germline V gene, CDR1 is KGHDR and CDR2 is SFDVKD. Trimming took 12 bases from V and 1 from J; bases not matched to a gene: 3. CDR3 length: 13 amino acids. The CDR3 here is CALTGGSNQPQHF. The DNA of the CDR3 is TGTGCCTTGACAGGGGGGAGCAATCAGCCCCAGCATTTT.

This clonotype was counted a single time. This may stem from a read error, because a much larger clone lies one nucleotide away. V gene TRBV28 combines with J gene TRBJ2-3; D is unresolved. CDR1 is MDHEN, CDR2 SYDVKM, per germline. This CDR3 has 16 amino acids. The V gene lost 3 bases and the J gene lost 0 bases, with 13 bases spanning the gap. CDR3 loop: CASSFSGGASTDTQYF. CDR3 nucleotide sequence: TGTGCCAGCAGTTTTTCTGGCGGTGCTAGCACAGATACGCAGTATTTT.

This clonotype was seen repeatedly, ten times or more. CDR3 loop: CASSLYGTGDPSEQYF. The CDR3 nucleotides are TGTGCCAGCAGTTTATATGGGACAGGCGATCCCTCCGAGCAGTACTTC. The chain employs TRBV27 and TRBJ2-7, with 8 bases lining up with TRBD1. The CDR3 runs 16 residues. Germline CDR1 reads MNHEY; CDR2 reads SMNVEV (reference sequence). V shed 1 base, J shed 6 bases, and the junction held 11 bases outside the gene matches.

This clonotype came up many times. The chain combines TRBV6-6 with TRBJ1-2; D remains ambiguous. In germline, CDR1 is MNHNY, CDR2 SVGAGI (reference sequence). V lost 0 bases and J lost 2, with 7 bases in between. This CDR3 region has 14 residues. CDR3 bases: TGTGCCAGCAGTTACTCTCTCGGGAACTATGGCTACACCTTC. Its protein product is CASSYSLGNYGYTF.

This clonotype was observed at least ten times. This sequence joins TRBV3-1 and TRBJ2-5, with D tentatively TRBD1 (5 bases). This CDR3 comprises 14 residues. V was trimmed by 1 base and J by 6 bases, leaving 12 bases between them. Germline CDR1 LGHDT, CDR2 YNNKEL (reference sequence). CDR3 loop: CASSQGLKGKTQYF. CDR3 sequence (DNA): TGTGCCAGCAGCCAAGGTCTTAAGGGGAAGACCCAGTACTTC.

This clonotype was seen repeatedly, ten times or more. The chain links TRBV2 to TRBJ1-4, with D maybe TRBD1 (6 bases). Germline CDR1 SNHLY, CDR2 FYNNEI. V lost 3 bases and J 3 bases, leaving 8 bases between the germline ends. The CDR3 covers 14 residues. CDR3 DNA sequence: TGTGCCAGCAGTGATAGGACAGCTAATGAAAAACTGTTTTTT. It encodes CASSDRTANEKLFF. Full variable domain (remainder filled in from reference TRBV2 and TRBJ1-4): EPEVTQTPSHQVTQMGQEVILRCVPISNHLYFYWYRQILGQKVEFLVSFYNNEISEKSEIFDDQFSVERPDGSNFTLKIRSTKLEDSAMYFCASSDRTANEKLFFGSGTQLSVL.

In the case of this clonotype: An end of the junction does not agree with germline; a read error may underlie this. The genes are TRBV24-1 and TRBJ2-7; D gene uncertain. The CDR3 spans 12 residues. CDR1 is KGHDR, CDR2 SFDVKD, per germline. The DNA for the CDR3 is TGTGCCGCCAGTGATTTGACGAACGAGCAGTACTTC. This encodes CAASDLTNEQYF.

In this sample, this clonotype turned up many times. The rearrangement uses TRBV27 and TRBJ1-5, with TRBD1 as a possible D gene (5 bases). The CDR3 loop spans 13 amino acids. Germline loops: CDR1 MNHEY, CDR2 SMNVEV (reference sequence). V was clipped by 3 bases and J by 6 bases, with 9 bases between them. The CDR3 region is CASSFSQGQPQHF. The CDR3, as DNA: TGTGCCAGCAGTTTTTCCCAGGGTCAGCCCCAGCATTTT.

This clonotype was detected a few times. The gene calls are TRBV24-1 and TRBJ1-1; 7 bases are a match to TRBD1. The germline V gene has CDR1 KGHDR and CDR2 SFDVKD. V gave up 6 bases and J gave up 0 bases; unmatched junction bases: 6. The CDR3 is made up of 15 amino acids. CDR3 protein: CATSSGGQLNTEAFF. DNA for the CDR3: TGTGCCACCAGTTCAGGGGGACAGCTGAACACTGAAGCTTTCTTT.

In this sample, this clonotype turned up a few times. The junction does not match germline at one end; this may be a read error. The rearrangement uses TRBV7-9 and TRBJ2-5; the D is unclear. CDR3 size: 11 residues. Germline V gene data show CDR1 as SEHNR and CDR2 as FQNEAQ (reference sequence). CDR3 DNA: TGTGCCAGCAGCTTAGAAATTCCTACGCACTTC. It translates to CASSLEIPTHF. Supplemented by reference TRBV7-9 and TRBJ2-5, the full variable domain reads DTGVSQNPRHKITKRGQNVTFRCDPISEHNRLYWYRQTLGQGPEFLTYFQNEAQLEKSRLLSDRFSAERPKGSFSTLEIQRTEQGDSAMYLCASSLEIPTHFGPGTRLLVL.

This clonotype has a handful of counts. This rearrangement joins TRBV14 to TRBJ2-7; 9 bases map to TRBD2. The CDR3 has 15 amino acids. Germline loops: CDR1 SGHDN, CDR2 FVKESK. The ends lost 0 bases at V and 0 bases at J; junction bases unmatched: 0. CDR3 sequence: CASSQDSGSSYEQYF. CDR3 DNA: TGTGCCAGCAGCCAAGATAGCGGGAGCTCCTACGAGCAGTACTTC.

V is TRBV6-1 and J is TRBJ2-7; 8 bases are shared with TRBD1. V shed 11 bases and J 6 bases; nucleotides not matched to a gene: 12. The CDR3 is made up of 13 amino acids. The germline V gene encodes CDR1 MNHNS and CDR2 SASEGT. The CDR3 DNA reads TGTGCCGAAGCAGGGGCAGGGGGCTCCGAGCAGTACTTC. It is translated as CAEAGAGGSEQYF.

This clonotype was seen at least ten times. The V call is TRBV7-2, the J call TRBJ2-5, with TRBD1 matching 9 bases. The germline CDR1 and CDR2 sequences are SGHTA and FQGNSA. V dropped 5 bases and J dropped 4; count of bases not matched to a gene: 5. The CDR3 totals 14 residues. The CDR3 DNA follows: TGTGCCAGCAGCCAACAGGGGGCAAGAGAGACCCAGTACTTC. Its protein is CASSQQGARETQYF.

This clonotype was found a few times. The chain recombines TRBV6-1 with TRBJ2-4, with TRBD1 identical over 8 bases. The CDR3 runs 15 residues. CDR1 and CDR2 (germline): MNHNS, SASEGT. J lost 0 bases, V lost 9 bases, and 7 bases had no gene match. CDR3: CASLSGTGAKNIQYF. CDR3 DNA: TGTGCCAGTTTATCCGGGACAGGAGCCAAAAACATTCAGTACTTC.

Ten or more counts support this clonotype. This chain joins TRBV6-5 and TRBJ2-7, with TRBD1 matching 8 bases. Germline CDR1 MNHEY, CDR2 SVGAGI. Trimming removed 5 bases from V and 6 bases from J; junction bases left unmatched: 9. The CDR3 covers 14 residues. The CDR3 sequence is CASSTRTGISEQYF. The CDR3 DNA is TGTGCCAGCAGTACTCGGACAGGGATCTCCGAGCAGTACTTC.

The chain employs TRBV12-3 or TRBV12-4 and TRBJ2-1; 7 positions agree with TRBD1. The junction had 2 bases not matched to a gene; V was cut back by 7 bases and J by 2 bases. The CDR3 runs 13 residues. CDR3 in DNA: TGTGCCAGCATCACAGGGGCCTACAATGAGCAGTTCTTC. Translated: CASITGAYNEQFF.

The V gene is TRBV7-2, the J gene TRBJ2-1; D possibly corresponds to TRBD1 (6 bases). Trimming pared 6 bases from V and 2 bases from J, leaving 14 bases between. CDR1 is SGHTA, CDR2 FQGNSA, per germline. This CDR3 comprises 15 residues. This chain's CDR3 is CASRSLGQPYNEQFF. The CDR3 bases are TGTGCCAGCAGATCGCTAGGACAGCCCTACAATGAGCAGTTCTTC.

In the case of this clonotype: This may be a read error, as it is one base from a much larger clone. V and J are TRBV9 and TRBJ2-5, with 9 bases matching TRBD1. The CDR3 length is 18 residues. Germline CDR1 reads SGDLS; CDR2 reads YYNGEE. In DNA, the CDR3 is TGTGTCAGCAGCGGCCCCGGACGGAGACAGGGGGGTCCTGAGACCCAGTACTTC. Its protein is CVSSGPGRRQGGPETQYF.

In DNA, the CDR3 is TGCGCCAGCAGCCCCACAGGCACGAACACCGGGGAGCTGTTTTTT. Amino acids: CASSPTGTNTGELFF. This chain joins TRBV10-1 and TRBJ2-2; tentative D call: TRBD1 (5 bases). CDR1 is WNHNN, CDR2 SYGVQD, per germline (reference sequence). This CDR3 is 15 amino acids long. Trimming shortened V by 6 bases and J by 0 bases, and 11 bases separated the two germline ends.

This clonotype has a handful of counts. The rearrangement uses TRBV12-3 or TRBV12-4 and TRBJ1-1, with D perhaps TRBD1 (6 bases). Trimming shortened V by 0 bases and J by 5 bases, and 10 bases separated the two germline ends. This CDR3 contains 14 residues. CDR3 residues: CASSLAQGLTEAFF. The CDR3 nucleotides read TGTGCCAGCAGTTTAGCCCAGGGGTTGACTGAAGCTTTCTTT.

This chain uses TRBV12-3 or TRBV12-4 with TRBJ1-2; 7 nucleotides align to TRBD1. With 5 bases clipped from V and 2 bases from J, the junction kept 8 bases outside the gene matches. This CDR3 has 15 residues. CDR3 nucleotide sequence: TGTGCCAGCAGTCTTAGACAGGGTGGAAACTATGGCTACACCTTC. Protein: CASSLRQGGNYGYTF.

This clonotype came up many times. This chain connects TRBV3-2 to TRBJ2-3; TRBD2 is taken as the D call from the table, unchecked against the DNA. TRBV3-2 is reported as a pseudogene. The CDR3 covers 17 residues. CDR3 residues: CASSRPQRGASTDTQYF. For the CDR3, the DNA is TGTGCCAGCAGCCGCCCGCAGCGGGGGGCTAGCACAGATACGCAGTATTTT.

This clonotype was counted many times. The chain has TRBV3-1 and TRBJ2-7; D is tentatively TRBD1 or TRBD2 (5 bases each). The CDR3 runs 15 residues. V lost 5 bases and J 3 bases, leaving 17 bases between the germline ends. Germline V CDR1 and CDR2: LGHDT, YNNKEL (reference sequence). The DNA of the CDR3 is TGTGCCAGCAGCGTGTCTATAGCGAGGGGCTACGAGCAGTACTTC. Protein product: CASSVSIARGYEQYF.

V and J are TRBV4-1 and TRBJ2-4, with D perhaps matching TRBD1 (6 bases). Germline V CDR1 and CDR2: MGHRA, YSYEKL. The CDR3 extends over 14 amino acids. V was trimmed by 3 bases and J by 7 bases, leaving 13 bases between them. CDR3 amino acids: CASSHQRDTNIQYF. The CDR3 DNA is TGCGCCAGCAGCCACCAACGGGACACCAACATTCAGTACTTC.